What follows is one T cell receptor (beta chain) and its context. This record belongs to a study of somatic mutations in cytotoxic T cells in rheumatoid arthritis. V dropped 5 bases and J dropped 2; count of bases not matched to a gene: 5. The CDR3 has 15 amino acids. The germline V gene encodes CDR1 SGHAT and CDR2 FQNNGV. The data were produced by immunoSEQ multiplex PCR, yet TCRdb's version contains in-frame clones alone and is incomplete. The data contain about 5,600 clones, 80% to 85% of them singletons. J is TRBJ2-1 and V is TRBV11-2; TRBD2 matches at 8 bases. What was sequenced was CD8+ T cells sorted from blood. The clonotype comes from an adult with rheumatoid arthritis. CDR3 sequence: CASSRSGSTYNEQFF. CDR3 nucleotide sequence: TGTGCCAGCAGCCGAAGCGGGAGCACCTACAATGAGCAGTTCTTC. The whole variable domain, filled in from reference TRBV11-2 and TRBJ2-1, reads EAGVAQSPRYKIIEKRQSVAFWCNPISGHATLYWYQQILGQGPKLLIQFQNNGVVDDSQLPKDRFSAERLKGVDSTLKIQPAKLEDSAVYLCASSRSGSTYNEQFFGPGTRLTVL.